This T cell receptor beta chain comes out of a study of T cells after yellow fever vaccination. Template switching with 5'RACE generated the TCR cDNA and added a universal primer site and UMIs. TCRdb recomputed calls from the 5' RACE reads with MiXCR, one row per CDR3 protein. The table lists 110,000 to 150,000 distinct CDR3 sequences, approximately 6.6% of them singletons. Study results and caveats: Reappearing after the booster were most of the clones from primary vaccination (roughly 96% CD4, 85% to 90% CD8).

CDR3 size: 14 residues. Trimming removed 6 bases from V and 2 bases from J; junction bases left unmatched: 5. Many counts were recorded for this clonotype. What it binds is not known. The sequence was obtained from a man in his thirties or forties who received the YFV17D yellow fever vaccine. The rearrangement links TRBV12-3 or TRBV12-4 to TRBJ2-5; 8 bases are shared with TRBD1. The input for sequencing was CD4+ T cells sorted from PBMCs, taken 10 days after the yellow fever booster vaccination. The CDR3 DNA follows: TGTGCCAGCAGACCCGGACAGGGACAAGAGACCCAGTACTTC. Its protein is CASRPGQGQETQYF.